These T cell receptor beta chains were read from a single sample in a study of T cells in localized non-small cell lung cancer. Sequencing used immunoSEQ multiplex PCR; TCRdb keeps in-frame clones, though not all of them. The repertoire includes tens of thousands of clones, roughly 93% of them detected once, and 7.9% sits in the top ten. The specimen was peripheral blood, collected before any cancer treatment. Receptors originate from a female donor older than 55 with stage I lung adenocarcinoma. Both conserved end residues are part of each CDR3. The order of the fields is J gene, V gene, CDR3 protein.

TRBJ2-1 | TRBV9 | CASSVDRDNEQFF
TRBJ1-5 | TRBV19 | CASRELGSFVPQHF
TRBJ2-1 | TRBV28 | CASSFRGTFNNEQFF
TRBJ1-2 | TRBV4-2 | CASSQEDRALSGYTF
TRBJ1-6 | TRBV27 | CASRGTGTNSPLHF
TRBJ2-3 | TRBV9 | CASSPRTGYSTDTQYF
TRBJ2-1 | TRBV9 | CASSVATYRLAGGVNEQFF
TRBJ2-1 | TRBV6-5 | CASSYTGLGGNEQFF
TRBJ1-2 | TRBV5-6 | CASSLDGNYGYTF
TRBJ2-5 | TRBV4-3 | CASSPEGRREETQYF
TRBJ2-2 | TRBV27 | CASSPGPIDTGELFF
TRBJ1-5 | TRBV5-6 | CASSLGSGLNQPQHF
TRBJ1-3 | TRBV7-9 | CASGNDRGLSSGNTIYF
TRBJ2-1 | TRBV5-1 | CASSSLAGGVYEQFF
TRBJ2-4 | TRBV12-5 | CASGLVRGNIQYF